The 24 T cell receptor beta chains below all came from one sample that was sequenced in a study of OX40 agonist ivuxolimab in advanced cancers. Method: immunoSEQ multiplex PCR; TCRdb's copy keeps in-frame clones and lacks some. The sample contains 35,000 or so clones, approximately 84% of which appear only once. The sequences come from CD4+ or CD8+ T cells sorted from blood, collected in a trial of the OX40 agonist ivuxolimab. The receptors originated from an adult with an advanced solid tumor such as melanoma, head and neck, liver or kidney cancer.

This chain links TRBV7-9 with TRBJ2-5; a weak D match, TRBD1 (6 bases). This CDR3 has 13 residues. The germline V gene has CDR1 SEHNR and CDR2 FQNEAQ (reference sequence). The V and J ends lost 2 bases and 4 bases respectively, with 8 bases between them. The DNA for the CDR3 is TGTGCCAGCAGCTTAACGACAGGAGAGACCCAGTACTTC. Amino acid sequence: CASSLTTGETQYF.

This clone occurred once. The chain recombines TRBV19 with TRBJ1-1, with D perhaps matching TRBD1 (5 bases). Germline V CDR1 and CDR2: LNHDA, SQIVND (reference sequence). The length of the CDR3 is 12 residues. The V gene lost 6 bases and the J gene lost 5 bases, with 10 bases spanning the gap. CDR3 sequence reads: CASRLGTTEAFF. As DNA, the CDR3 is TGTGCCAGTAGGCTTGGGACGACTGAAGCTTTCTTT.

The genes are TRBV18 and TRBJ1-1; no clear D gene. Per germline, CDR1 KGHSH and CDR2 LQKENI. The CDR3 loop spans 14 amino acids. Trimming cost V 4 bases and J 8 bases, with 17 bases left between them. The CDR3 loop is CASSRLVWAREAFF. The CDR3 DNA reads as TGTGCCAGCTCACGACTAGTATGGGCCAGAGAAGCTTTCTTT.

The chain has TRBV28 and TRBJ2-7; D remains unclear. V was pared by 6 bases and J by 6 bases, with 9 bases between. CDR3 length equals 11 residues. Germline values: CDR1 MDHEN, CDR2 SYDVKM. CDR3 nucleotides: TGTGCCAGCAGCACTGGCATCGAGCAGTACTTC. Translation gives CASSTGIEQYF.

Details on this clone: One junction end disagrees with the germline gene, perhaps due to a read error. The chain recombines TRBV5-4 with TRBJ1-2; possibly TRBD1 for D (5 bases). Germline loops: CDR1 SGHNT, CDR2 YYREEE (reference sequence). The CDR3 length is 16 residues. The CDR3 sequence: CASSPSFRGSNYGYTF. The CDR3 DNA is TGCGCCAGCAGCCCATCATTTAGGGGTAGTAACTATGGCTACACCTTC.

The chain recombines TRBV4-1 with TRBJ2-7, with 12 nucleotides matching TRBD2. The CDR3 covers 18 residues. V dropped 4 bases and J dropped 1; count of bases not matched to a gene: 11. In germline, CDR1 is MGHRA, CDR2 YSYEKL. This CDR3 is CASSPETRLAGVSYEQYF. The CDR3 coding sequence is TGCGCCAGCAGCCCAGAGACGCGACTAGCGGGGGTGTCCTACGAGCAGTACTTC.

V and J are TRBV5-6 and TRBJ2-7, with 7 bases matching TRBD1. Trimming cost V 1 base and J 3 bases; bases outside gene matches: 7. This CDR3 is built from 15 residues. The germline CDR1 and CDR2 sequences are SGHDT and YYEEEE. This CDR3 is CASSLPGTAFYEQYF. The CDR3 DNA sequence: TGTGCCAGCAGCTTGCCCGGGACAGCTTTCTACGAGCAGTACTTC.

This clone has more than one count but fewer than ten. The chain's CDR3 is CASSQEGSGANVLTF. The DNA of the CDR3 is TGTGCCAGCAGCCAAGAGGGCTCTGGGGCCAACGTCCTGACTTTC. The V call is TRBV4-2, the J call TRBJ2-6; D call uncertain. Trimming shortened V by 0 bases and J by 0 bases, and 3 bases separated the two germline ends. Germline V lookup: CDR1 LGHNA, CDR2 YNFKEQ. The CDR3 extends over 15 amino acids.

This chain joins TRBV29-1 and TRBJ2-1; 12 nucleotides line up with TRBD2. There are 20 residues in the CDR3. Germline CDR1 is SQVTM and CDR2 is ANQGSEA. Trimming removed 6 bases from V and 4 bases from J; junction bases left unmatched: 22. CDR3 residues: CSVAGAPAPLAGGYYNEQFF. The CDR3 nucleotides read TGCAGCGTGGCCGGCGCCCCAGCCCCGCTAGCGGGGGGGTATTACAATGAGCAGTTCTTC.

V is TRBV4-1 and J is TRBJ2-7; 9 bases fit TRBD1. The V gene's germline CDR1 is MGHRA and CDR2 YSYEKL. This CDR3 region has 15 residues. Unmatched junction bases numbered 8, after V lost 4 bases and J lost 4 bases. This CDR3 is CASSPTGGASYEQYF. The CDR3 nucleotides are TGCGCCAGCAGCCCAACAGGGGGCGCGTCTTACGAGCAGTACTTC.

This rearrangement joins TRBV30 to TRBJ2-7, with a possible D match to TRBD2 (6 bases). V shed 2 bases and J shed 7 bases, with 15 bases lying between them. The CDR3 is made up of 13 amino acids. The germline V gene has CDR1 GTSNPN and CDR2 SVGIG (reference sequence). The CDR3 sequence: CAWSWEALGEQYF. CDR3 sequence (DNA): TGTGCCTGGAGTTGGGAGGCGCTGGGGGAGCAGTACTTC.

The chain combines TRBV5-4 with TRBJ1-2; no firm D call. CDR3 length equals 16 residues. V lost 2 bases and J lost 3, with 17 bases in between. Looked up from germline, CDR1 is SGHNT and CDR2 is YYREEE (reference sequence). CDR3 DNA sequence: TGTGCCAGCAGCTTAGTCGTCTGGGCCGACTACTATGGCTACACCTTC. Translating it yields CASSLVVWADYYGYTF.

The genes are TRBV2 and TRBJ1-3, with D perhaps TRBD1 (6 bases). The ends were cut back, 1 base at V and 0 bases at J, with 10 bases in the middle. CDR1 is SNHLY and CDR2 is FYNNEI in the germline V gene. This CDR3 region has 16 residues. In DNA, the CDR3 is TGTGCCAGCAGTGAAGGGACAGCTTCCTCTGGAAACACCATATATTTT. This sequence encodes CASSEGTASSGNTIYF.

This chain connects TRBV4-1 to TRBJ1-2; possible D gene TRBD1, 6 bases. This CDR3 spans 16 amino acids. Trimming cost V 0 bases and J 3 bases, with 14 bases left between them. CDR1 MGHRA and CDR2 YSYEKL come from the germline V gene. The CDR3 reads CASSQETGSYYYGYTF. The CDR3 DNA reads as TGCGCCAGCAGCCAAGAAACAGGGAGTTATTACTATGGCTACACCTTC.

This chain links TRBV5-1 with TRBJ2-3, with TRBD2 identical over 7 bases. Germline lookup yields CDR1 SGHRS and CDR2 YFSETQ. The CDR3 has 17 residues. V shed 5 bases and J 5 bases; nucleotides not matched to a gene: 17. The CDR3 DNA is TGCGCCAGCAGTGCTAATAAAGCGGGAAACGGTGGAGATACGCAGTATTTT. This gives the protein CASSANKAGNGGDTQYF.

The CDR3 loop reads CASGDQPQHF. Written as DNA, the CDR3 is TGTGCCAGCGGGGACCAGCCCCAGCATTTT. The genes are TRBV27 and TRBJ1-5, with D tentatively TRBD1 (5 bases). The CDR3 length is 10 residues. Deletions cut 8 bases from V and 7 bases from J, with 6 bases between. Germline-derived CDR1 and CDR2 are MNHEY and SMNVEV (reference sequence).

The rearrangement joins TRBV7-2 to TRBJ2-7, with no clear D. The germline gives CDR1 SGHTA, CDR2 FQGNSA. With 1 base removed from V and 1 base from J, the gap between germline ends came to 5 bases. The CDR3 loop spans 13 amino acids. Here the CDR3 reads CASSLDFSYEQYF. The DNA of the CDR3 is TGTGCCAGCAGCTTAGATTTTTCCTACGAGCAGTACTTC.

The chain employs TRBV2 and TRBJ1-6; 7 bases are shared with TRBD1. CDR3 length: 14 amino acids. Germline CDR1 reads SNHLY; CDR2 reads FYNNEI. The trim removed 6 bases at V and 4 bases at J, leaving 3 bases unmatched. The CDR3 bases are TGTGCCAGCAGGGCAGGGGGGTATAATTCACCCCTCCACTTT. Translating gives CASRAGGYNSPLHF.

The genes are TRBV19 and TRBJ2-1; 8 nucleotides match TRBD1. CDR1 and CDR2 (germline): LNHDA, SQIVND (reference sequence). The trim removed 7 bases at V and 3 bases at J, leaving 8 bases unmatched. The CDR3 extends over 15 amino acids. DNA of the CDR3: TGTGCCAGTACCCTGGACAGGGCTAGCTACAATGAGCAGTTCTTC. This sequence encodes CASTLDRASYNEQFF.

Points on this clone: A read error may produce the germline difference seen at one junction end. The genes are TRBV7-9 and TRBJ2-4; 9 positions match TRBD2. The CDR3 has 11 amino acids. Germline CDR1 and CDR2: SEHNR and FQNEAQ (reference sequence). The CDR3 here is CASSPSGGLFF. The CDR3 region has the DNA TGTGCCAGCAGCCCCAGCGGGGGGCTATTCTTC.

The chain carries TRBV5-4 and TRBJ1-3, with D possibly TRBD1 on 6 matching bases. Germline V gives CDR1 SGHNT, CDR2 YYREEE (reference sequence). This CDR3 comprises 17 residues. Trimming stripped 4 bases from V and 0 bases from J, with 17 bases between. Written as DNA, the CDR3 is TGTGCCAGCAGCCCGTGGACAGACTTGAGCTCTGGAAACACCATATATTTT. Protein product: CASSPWTDLSSGNTIYF.

This clone has only a few counts. The rearrangement uses TRBV11-2 and TRBJ2-3; 13 bases map to TRBD2. Losses at the gene ends were 4 bases for V and 5 bases for J; bases not matched to a gene: 9. There are 17 residues in the CDR3. Germline values: CDR1 SGHAT, CDR2 FQNNGV. CDR3 coding DNA: TGTGCCAGCAGCTGGGGGACTAGCGGGGTGTCTGTAGATACGCAGTATTTT. Residues: CASSWGTSGVSVDTQYF.

CDR3 in amino acids: CASSQDPAGGQETQYF. DNA for the CDR3: TGCGCCAGCAGCCAAGACCCCGCGGGGGGCCAAGAGACCCAGTACTTC. The chain joins TRBV4-1 to TRBJ2-5; 8 bases map to TRBD2. The J segment lost 1 base and the V segment lost 0 bases, leaving 4 bases of the junction unmatched. The CDR3 is made up of 16 amino acids. Germline V gene lookup returns CDR1 MGHRA and CDR2 YSYEKL.

The V gene is TRBV10-1, the J gene TRBJ2-3, with 9 nucleotides matching TRBD2. Germline trimming cut 0 bases from V and 0 bases from J; bases unmatched to any gene: 7. Germline V lookup: CDR1 WNHNN, CDR2 SYGVQD (reference sequence). This CDR3 comprises 18 residues. CDR3 bases: TGCGCCAGCAGTGAGTCTGCGGGGGGGTTTAGAAGCACAGATACGCAGTATTTT. Encoded protein: CASSESAGGFRSTDTQYF.